The 14 T cell receptor beta chains below come from one sample, sequenced in a study of cytomegalovirus exposure and HLA in healthy donors. In the PCR, 60 Vbeta and 13 Jbeta primers were used. Method: immunoSEQ multiplex PCR; TCRdb's copy keeps in-frame clones and lacks some. The table lists 150,000 to 200,000 clones, 85% of them singletons. The specimen was PBMCs. The origin of the receptors is a woman aged 45-65 years in good health and CMV-seronegative.

The V call is TRBV6-6, the J call TRBJ2-3, with no clear D. CDR3 length equals 13 residues. The germline V gene encodes CDR1 MNHNY and CDR2 SVGAGI (reference sequence). Trimming pared 5 bases from V and 6 bases from J, leaving 12 bases between. CDR3: CASSAVIGDTQYF. The CDR3 DNA follows: TGTGCCAGCAGTGCCGTAATCGGGGATACGCAGTATTTT.

This rearrangement joins TRBV7-2 to TRBJ2-7, with 9 positions matching TRBD2. V was pared by 4 bases and J by 7 bases, with 14 bases of the junction left unmatched. Germline V gene sequence: CDR1 SGHTA, CDR2 FQGNSA. This CDR3 comprises 16 residues. CDR3 nucleotides: TGTGCCAGCAGCTCGGACGGGGGACTAGCCTCGGGGGAGCAGTACTTC. Its translation: CASSSDGGLASGEQYF.

The chain is built from TRBV30 and TRBJ2-3; the match to TRBD1 covers 7 bases. This CDR3 is 14 amino acids long. Unmatched junction bases numbered 4, after V lost 4 bases and J lost 0 bases. Germline V gene data show CDR1 as GTSNPN and CDR2 as SVGIG (reference sequence). CDR3 sequence reads: CAWTTGYSTDTQYF. CDR3 DNA sequence: TGTGCCTGGACGACAGGGTATAGCACAGATACGCAGTATTTT.

The rearrangement uses TRBV28 and TRBJ1-2; the D is unclear. The V and J ends lost 10 bases and 7 bases respectively, with 13 bases between them. The CDR3 extends over 11 amino acids. Germline V gene data show CDR1 as MDHEN and CDR2 as SYDVKM. CDR3 coding DNA: TGTGCCAACAGATGGACTGGTGGCTACACCTTC. This gives the protein CANRWTGGYTF.

The V call is TRBV5-1, the J call TRBJ2-4, with 7 bases fitting TRBD1. The CDR3 length is 16 residues. V was clipped by 4 bases and J by 0 bases; unmatched bases: 7. Germline CDR1 SGHRS, CDR2 YFSETQ. The DNA of the CDR3 is TGCGCCAGCAGCGGGGACAGCAACCTAGCCAAAAACATTCAGTACTTC. Protein: CASSGDSNLAKNIQYF.

This rearrangement joins TRBV19 to TRBJ1-2, with 9 bases that match TRBD1. V lost 5 bases to trimming and J lost 3 bases; unmatched junction nucleotides: 7. CDR3 length: 15 amino acids. CDR1 is LNHDA and CDR2 is SQIVND in the germline V gene (reference sequence). The CDR3, as DNA: TGTGCCAGTAGTGTAGCACAGGGGGCGGACTATGGCTACACCTTC. Its translation is CASSVAQGADYGYTF.

This chain connects TRBV18 to TRBJ2-7; D might be TRBD2 (5 bases). The CDR3 is 13 residues long. Trimming took 3 bases from V and 2 from J, leaving 8 bases between them. The germline CDR1 and CDR2 sequences are KGHSH and LQKENI. This chain's CDR3 is CASSPAGAYEQYF. The CDR3 nucleotides read TGTGCCAGCTCACCGGCGGGTGCCTACGAGCAGTACTTC. Using reference TRBV18 and TRBJ2-7 for the parts outside the CDR3, the full variable domain is NAGVMQNPRHLVRRRGQEARLRCSPMKGHSHVYWYRQLPEEGLKFMVYLQKENIIDESGMPKERFSAEFPKEGPSILRIQQVVRGDSAAYFCASSPAGAYEQYFGPGTRLTVT.

The chain combines TRBV7-2 with TRBJ2-3; D possibly corresponds to TRBD2 (6 bases). This CDR3 has 14 residues. V dropped 5 bases and J dropped 4 bases, with 13 bases sitting between them. Per the germline V gene, CDR1 is SGHTA and CDR2 is FQGNSA. The CDR3 protein is CASSLGGGPDTQYF. CDR3 sequence (DNA): TGTGCCAGCAGCCTGGGAGGAGGGCCAGATACGCAGTATTTT. Full variable domain (remainder filled in from reference TRBV7-2 and TRBJ2-3): GAGVSQSPSNKVTEKGKDVELRCDPISGHTALYWYRQSLGQGLEFLIYFQGNSAPDKSGLPSDRFSAERTGGSVSTLTIQRTQQEDSAVYLCASSLGGGPDTQYFGPGTRLTVL.

This clone was recorded only once. This chain uses TRBV2 with TRBJ1-1; possible D gene TRBD1, 5 bases. The CDR3 sequence is 15 residues long. V shed 6 bases and J shed 1 base, with 15 bases lying between them. In germline, CDR1 is SNHLY, CDR2 FYNNEI. CDR3 bases: TGTGCCAGCAGGACGGGAGACAGAGGGAACACTGAAGCTTTCTTT. This codes for CASRTGDRGNTEAFF.

The rearrangement uses TRBV29-1 and TRBJ1-5, with D perhaps TRBD1 (5 bases). The V and J ends lost 5 bases and 0 bases respectively, with 8 bases between them. Germline values: CDR1 SQVTM, CDR2 ANQGSEA. The CDR3 spans 13 residues. CDR3 residues: CSVQGYSNQPQHF. The CDR3 DNA is TGCAGCGTTCAGGGATATAGCAATCAGCCCCAGCATTTT.

On this clone itself: One junction end disagrees with the germline gene, perhaps due to a read error. The CDR3 sequence: CSSSMETQYF. In DNA form, the CDR3 reads TGTTCCAGCAGTATGGAGACCCAGTACTTC. The chain links TRBV7-9 to TRBJ2-5; D not certain. The CDR3 has 10 amino acids. CDR1 is SEHNR, CDR2 FQNEAQ, per germline (reference sequence).

This chain connects TRBV4-2 to TRBJ2-7, with D possibly being TRBD2 (5 bases). V lost 2 bases and J lost 5, with 16 bases in between. Germline values: CDR1 LGHNA, CDR2 YNFKEQ. The length of the CDR3 is 15 residues. The CDR3 loop reads CASSQNRVGADEQYF. In DNA, the CDR3 is TGTGCCAGCAGCCAAAACCGGGTGGGAGCTGACGAGCAGTACTTC.

The table lists this clone with a count of one. The chain has TRBV25-1 and TRBJ2-1, with D unresolved. Germline CDR1 and CDR2: MGHDK and SYGVNS. Trimming pared 4 bases from V and 7 bases from J, leaving 14 bases between. The CDR3 consists of 14 residues. The CDR3 region has the DNA TGTGCCAGCAGTGGGTTGGCCAGTCGAAATGAGCAGTTCTTC. Its protein product is CASSGLASRNEQFF.

The chain employs TRBV7-9 and TRBJ1-6; TRBD1 is a possible D gene (5 bases). In germline, CDR1 is SEHNR, CDR2 FQNEAQ (reference sequence). V lost 4 bases and J 10 bases, leaving 11 bases between the germline ends. CDR3 length: 13 amino acids. Here the CDR3 reads CASSSQVRSPLHF. Here the CDR3 DNA reads TGTGCCAGCAGCTCACAGGTCAGATCACCCCTCCACTTT.